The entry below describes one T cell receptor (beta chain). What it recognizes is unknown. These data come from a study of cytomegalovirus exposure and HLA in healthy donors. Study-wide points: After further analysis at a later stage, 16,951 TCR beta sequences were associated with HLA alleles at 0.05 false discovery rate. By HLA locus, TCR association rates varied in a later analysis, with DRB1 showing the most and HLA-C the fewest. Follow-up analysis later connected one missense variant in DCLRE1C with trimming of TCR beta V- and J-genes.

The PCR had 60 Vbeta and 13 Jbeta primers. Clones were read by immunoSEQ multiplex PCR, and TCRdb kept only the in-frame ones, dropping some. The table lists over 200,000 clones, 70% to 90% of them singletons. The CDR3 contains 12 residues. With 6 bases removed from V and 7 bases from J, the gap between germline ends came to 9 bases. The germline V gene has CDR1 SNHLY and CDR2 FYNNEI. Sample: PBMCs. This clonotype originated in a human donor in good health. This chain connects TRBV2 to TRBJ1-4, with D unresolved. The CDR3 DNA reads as TGTGCCAGCAGGAAAGACACTGAAAAACTGTTTTTT. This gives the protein CASRKDTEKLFF.